The rows below give T cell receptor beta chains drawn from one sample of a study of blood T cell repertoires in COVID-19. The table came from immunoSEQ multiplex PCR; TCRdb's copy has only in-frame clones and leaves some out. The sample shows hundreds of thousands of clones, nearly 85% of them seen only once. Input material: peripheral blood. Every receptor here comes from a woman between 25 and 40 years old with COVID-19, enrolled during active disease. The CDR3 runs from the conserved cysteine through the conserved F or W. D genes are given only for firm matches. Size values are once, few and many counts, or a class for expanded clones, and some rows have none.

>NA|NA|TRBJ2-1|TRBV2
TGTGCCAGCCTGAACCGGACAGCCTGGGGTCGGGACAATGAGCAGTTCTTC
CASLNRTAWGRDNEQFF
>TRBD2|NA|TRBJ2-2|TRBV5-6
TGTGCCAGCAGCTTGGTGCCTAGCGGGCAGACCGGGGAGCTGTTTTTT
CASSLVPSGQTGELFF
>TRBD1|NA|TRBJ1-2|TRBV2
TGTGCCAGCAGGGGGACAGGGATTGGGTACACCTTC
CASRGTGIGYTF
>NA|NA|TRBJ2-2|TRBV5-6
TGTGCCAGCAGTCGAAAGGGGTACAACACCGGGGAGCTGTTTTTT
CASSRKGYNTGELFF
>TRBD1|NA|TRBJ2-3|TRBV5-4
TGTGCCAGCAGCTTATTACAGGGGGCTGATACGCAGTATTTT
CASSLLQGADTQYF
>NA|NA|TRBJ1-1|TRBV7-3
TGTGCCAGCAGCACGGACAGGAACACTGAAGCTTTCTTT
CASSTDRNTEAFF
>TRBD1|NA|TRBJ2-1|TRBV14
TGTGCCAGCAGCCATTCCGGGACAGGGATTTACAATGAGCAGTTCTTC
CASSHSGTGIYNEQFF
>NA|few|TRBJ1-1|TRBV5-4
TGTGCCAGCCGAATGGGGGGGGGAAGTCCTGAAGCTTTCTTT
CASRMGGGSPEAFF
>TRBD1|NA|TRBJ2-6|TRBV29-1
TGCAGCGTTGATGACAGGGGATCTGGGGCCAACGTCCTGACTTTC
CSVDDRGSGANVLTF
>NA|NA|TRBJ2-1|TRBV11-3
TGTGCCAGCAGCTCGAGCTCCTACAATGAGCAGTTCTTC
CASSSSSYNEQFF
>NA|NA|TRBJ2-1|TRBV6-5
TGTGCCAGCAGTTACCACAGGACACGTTACAATGAGCAGTTCTTC
CASSYHRTRYNEQFF
>NA|once|TRBJ2-1|TRBV6-2/TRBV6-3
TGTGCCAGCAGTTTCTATCCACCGGGTGTGTCCAATGAGCAGTTCTTC
CASSFYPPGVSNEQFF
>NA|many|TRBJ1-6|TRBV3-1/TRBV3-2
TGTGCCAGCAGCCCGCAGGGGTACTCACCCCTCCACTTT
CASSPQGYSPLHF
>NA|once|TRBJ2-3|TRBV5-1
TGCGCCAGCAGCTTCACGGGGGGCACAGATACGCAGTATTTT
CASSFTGGTDTQYF
>TRBD2|once|TRBJ2-1|TRBV11-1
TGTGCCAGCAGCCCATTTCTAGCGGGTGCCCCCAATGAGCAGTTCTTC
CASSPFLAGAPNEQFF
>NA|few|TRBJ1-1|TRBV4-1
TGCGCCAGCAGCCAAGCGGCGATCGGGGGGACTGAAGCTTTCTTT
CASSQAAIGGTEAFF
>TRBD1|NA|TRBJ1-2|TRBV9
TGTGCCAGCAGCGTGGGGGACAGCTATGGCTACACCTTC
CASSVGDSYGYTF
>TRBD1|NA|TRBJ1-1|TRBV30
TGTGCCTGGAGTGTAAAGGGACAGGGCTACACTGAAGCTTTCTTT
CAWSVKGQGYTEAFF
>TRBD2|NA|TRBJ2-5|TRBV6-5
TGTGCCAGCAGTTACTCGCCTAGCGGGAGGGAAGAGACCCAGTACTTC
CASSYSPSGREETQYF
>TRBD2|NA|TRBJ2-7|TRBV15
TGTGCCACCAGCAGTGCAAGAGCGGGGTACGAGCAGTACTTC
CATSSARAGYEQYF
>NA|NA|TRBJ1-1|TRBV27
TGTGCCAGCAGTTCCCCCCCAGGGTTGAACACTGAAGCTTTCTTT
CASSSPPGLNTEAFF
>TRBD2|once|TRBJ2-1|TRBV9
TGTGCCTCGACTAGCGGGAGTTTAGATGAGCAGTTCTTC
CASTSGSLDEQFF
>NA|few|TRBJ1-4|TRBV14
TGTGCCAGCAGCCACAGGGCGCGGACTAATGAAAAACTGTTTTTT
CASSHRARTNEKLFF
>NA|few|TRBJ2-7|TRBV13
TGTGCCAGCAAAATCCGGGACTTAACCTACGAGCAGTACTTC
CASKIRDLTYEQYF
>TRBD2|NA|TRBJ2-5|TRBV6-5
TGTGCCAGCAGTTTTCGGGGCGCGGGGGGGCAAGAGACCCAGTACTTC
CASSFRGAGGQETQYF
>TRBD1|NA|TRBJ1-1|TRBV9
TGTGCCAGCAGCGACCGACAGGGAAAAGGCACTGAAGCTTTCTTT
CASSDRQGKGTEAFF
>NA|NA|TRBJ2-3|TRBV2
TGTGCCAGCAGTGAAATCCCGACTCCGACCGGTGCGCAGTATTTT
CASSEIPTPTGAQYF
>NA|NA|TRBJ2-3|TRBV12-5
TGTGCTAGTGGTTTGGCCCCGAGGACAATTTCAGATACGCAGTATTTT
CASGLAPRTISDTQYF
>NA|once|TRBJ1-1|TRBV28
TGTGCCAGCAGTTTAGCCCCCAGGGAATTCGGTCGAGGTGAAGCTTTCTTT
CASSLAPREFGRGEAFF
>NA|NA|TRBJ2-3|TRBV7-9
TGTGCCTCCGGGGATACGCAGTATTTT
CASGDTQYF
>TRBD2|NA|TRBJ2-1|TRBV4-2
TGTGCCAGCAGCCAAGTCCGGCGGACTAGCGGGAGGGCCTTGTCCTACAATGAGCAGTTCTTC
CASSQVRRTSGRALSYNEQFF
>TRBD2|NA|TRBJ2-7|TRBV7-8
TGTGCCAGCACCCTATCCCCAGCGGGGGCCAACTACGAGCAGTACTTC
CASTLSPAGANYEQYF
>NA|NA|TRBJ2-2|TRBV5-1
TGCGCCAGCAGCTTGGGGGCAAGCGGCACCGGGGAGCTGTTTTTT
CASSLGASGTGELFF
>TRBD2|NA|TRBJ2-1|TRBV6-2/TRBV6-3
TGTGCCAGCAGTTACTCGGGAGCCGGAGCGAGCGGGGGTTACTACAATGAGCAGTTCTTC
CASSYSGAGASGGYYNEQFF
>NA|NA|TRBJ1-1|TRBV7-3
TGTGCCAGCAGCTTAACGTTTGGAGGGGATCTGAACACTGAAGCTTTCTTT
CASSLTFGGDLNTEAFF
>TRBD1|NA|TRBJ1-5|TRBV4-2
TGTGCCAGCAGCCGGAGTGCGACAGGGGGGGATCAGCCCCAGCATTTT
CASSRSATGGDQPQHF
>NA|NA|TRBJ2-1|TRBV18
TGTGCCAGCTCACCAGGGCGCAATGAGCAGTTCTTC
CASSPGRNEQFF
>NA|NA|TRBJ2-5|TRBV7-9
TGTGCCAGCAGCTTCCCAGGGAGCGGGGAGACCCAGTACTTC
CASSFPGSGETQYF
>TRBD2|few|TRBJ2-5|TRBV5-4
TGTGCCAGCAGCTTTGTTGGGGGAGGGCAAGAGACCCAGTACTTC
CASSFVGGGQETQYF
>TRBD2|NA|TRBJ2-7|TRBV7-4
TGTGCCAGCAGCTTTGGTGCGGGAGTGGGCTACGAGCAGTACTTC
CASSFGAGVGYEQYF
>NA|NA|TRBJ2-5|TRBV7-9
TGTGCCAGCGGTAAAGACAGGAGCGAGACCCAGTACTTC
CASGKDRSETQYF
>NA|NA|TRBJ2-1|TRBV11-2
TGTGCCAGCAGCTTAGTCGACTTGGGGGCAAATGAGCAGTTCTTC
CASSLVDLGANEQFF
>NA|NA|TRBJ1-2|TRBV2
TGTGCCAGCACCTTGACGGGAGGAGGCTATGGCTACACCTTC
CASTLTGGGYGYTF
>NA|NA|TRBJ2-5|TRBV5-1
TGCGCCAGCAGCTTCCGGGAGACCCAGTACTTC
CASSFRETQYF
>NA|NA|TRBJ2-5|TRBV6-6
TGTGCCAGCAGTTACTCCGAGAGGCTGCAAGAGACCCAGTACTTC
CASSYSERLQETQYF
>TRBD2|NA|TRBJ2-7|TRBV28
TGTGCCAGCAGTTCTACTAGCGGGGGGCCGAGTAAGTACTTC
CASSSTSGGPSKYF
>NA|NA|TRBJ1-1|TRBV28
TGTGCCAGCAGTTTAAGGGGGAACACTGAAGCTTTCTTT
CASSLRGNTEAFF
>NA|NA|TRBJ2-7|TRBV28
TGTGCCAGCTTGGGGCTCTCCTACGAGCAGTACTTC
CASLGLSYEQYF
>TRBD1|NA|TRBJ1-5|TRBV28
TGTGCCAGCAGCCCATCGCGACAGGGGCCCCATCAGCCCCAGCATTTT
CASSPSRQGPHQPQHF
>NA|NA|TRBJ1-2|TRBV12-3/TRBV12-4
TGTGCCAGCAGTTTCACGGGGGATGGCTACACCTTC
CASSFTGDGYTF
>TRBD1|NA|TRBJ2-5|TRBV29-1
TGCAGCGCTGGGACAGGGGGTGAGACCCAGTACTTC
CSAGTGGETQYF
>NA|NA|TRBJ1-6|TRBV5-1
TGCGCCAGCAGCTTGGAGCCAGGGCGTAATTCACCCCTCCACTTT
CASSLEPGRNSPLHF
>TRBD2|NA|TRBJ2-2|TRBV5-5
TGTGCCAGCAGCGGCGGACTAGCGGGGGTAGGGACCGGGGAGCTGTTTTTT
CASSGGLAGVGTGELFF
>NA|NA|TRBJ1-1|TRBV21-1
TGTGCCAGCAGCAAAGAGAGGTGTGGACAGGGGGTTACTGAAGCTTTCTTT
CASSKERCGQGVTEAFF
>NA|NA|TRBJ1-3|TRBV30
TGTGCCTGCAAGGACAGCTCTGGAAACACCATATATTTT
CACKDSSGNTIYF
>NA|NA|TRBJ2-2|TRBV3-1/TRBV3-2
TGTGCCAGCAGCCAAGATATTAGGAGGACAGCGAACACCGGGGAGCTGTTTTTT
CASSQDIRRTANTGELFF
>TRBD1|few|TRBJ1-4|TRBV6-6
TGTGCCAGCAGCAGGACAGGGACTAATGAAAAACTGTTTTTT
CASSRTGTNEKLFF
>TRBD1|NA|TRBJ2-1|TRBV5-4
TGTGCCAGCAGCGTGACAGGGGAGTCCTACAATGAGCAGTTCTTC
CASSVTGESYNEQFF
>TRBD1|few|TRBJ2-5|TRBV7-2
TGTGCCAGCAGACTCCGGGACAGGGGCTTGGAGACCCAGTACTTC
CASRLRDRGLETQYF